This paragraph reports one TCR beta chain. Its specificity is unknown. This entry belongs to a study of shared clonotypes between healthy human individuals. Notes on the study in general: There were few donors, and this limited the genetic and exposure-history diversity represented.

The investigators split CD4+ cells into a CD45RA+ naive subset and a CD45RA-negative memory subset. Genomic DNA belonging to each subset was distributed in equal measure over several immunoSEQ plates. The protocol was immunoSEQ multiplex PCR, while the TCRdb copy is restricted to in-frame clones and leaves out a portion. Of 950,000 to 1,200,000 clones detected, roughly 80% appear once; the ten largest clones hold about 0.89%. Sequencing input: memory CD4+ T cells from PBMCs. Described subset: CD45RA-negative fraction. This sequence was found in a man between 18 and 29 years old in good health. Some clones in this sample may be carry-over from other donors' samples.

Here the CDR3 reads CASSPSGGVWQPQHF. CDR3 in DNA: TGTGCCAGCAGCCCCTCTGGCGGGGTATGGCAGCCCCAGCATTTT. The J gene is TRBJ1-5, the V gene TRBV28; the D is unclear. The V end was cut by 6 bases, the J end by 7 bases, with 19 bases between. Germline lookup yields CDR1 MDHEN and CDR2 SYDVKM. This CDR3 has 15 amino acids.